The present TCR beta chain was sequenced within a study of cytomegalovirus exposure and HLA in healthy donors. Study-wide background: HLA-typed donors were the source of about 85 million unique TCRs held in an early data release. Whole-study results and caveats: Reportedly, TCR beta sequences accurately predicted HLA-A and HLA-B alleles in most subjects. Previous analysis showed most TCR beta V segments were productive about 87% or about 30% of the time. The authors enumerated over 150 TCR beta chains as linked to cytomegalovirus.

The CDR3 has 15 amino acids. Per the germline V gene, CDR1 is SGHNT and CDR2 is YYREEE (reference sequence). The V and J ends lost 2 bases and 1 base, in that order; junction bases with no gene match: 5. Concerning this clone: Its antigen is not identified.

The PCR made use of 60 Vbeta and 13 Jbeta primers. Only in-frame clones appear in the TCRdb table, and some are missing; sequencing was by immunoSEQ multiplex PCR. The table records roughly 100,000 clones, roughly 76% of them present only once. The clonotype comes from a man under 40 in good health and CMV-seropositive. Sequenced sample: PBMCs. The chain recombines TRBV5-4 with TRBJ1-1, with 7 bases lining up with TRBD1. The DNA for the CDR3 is TGTGCCAGCAGCTTCGGCGGGGACAGGAACACTGAAGCTTTCTTT. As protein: CASSFGGDRNTEAFF.